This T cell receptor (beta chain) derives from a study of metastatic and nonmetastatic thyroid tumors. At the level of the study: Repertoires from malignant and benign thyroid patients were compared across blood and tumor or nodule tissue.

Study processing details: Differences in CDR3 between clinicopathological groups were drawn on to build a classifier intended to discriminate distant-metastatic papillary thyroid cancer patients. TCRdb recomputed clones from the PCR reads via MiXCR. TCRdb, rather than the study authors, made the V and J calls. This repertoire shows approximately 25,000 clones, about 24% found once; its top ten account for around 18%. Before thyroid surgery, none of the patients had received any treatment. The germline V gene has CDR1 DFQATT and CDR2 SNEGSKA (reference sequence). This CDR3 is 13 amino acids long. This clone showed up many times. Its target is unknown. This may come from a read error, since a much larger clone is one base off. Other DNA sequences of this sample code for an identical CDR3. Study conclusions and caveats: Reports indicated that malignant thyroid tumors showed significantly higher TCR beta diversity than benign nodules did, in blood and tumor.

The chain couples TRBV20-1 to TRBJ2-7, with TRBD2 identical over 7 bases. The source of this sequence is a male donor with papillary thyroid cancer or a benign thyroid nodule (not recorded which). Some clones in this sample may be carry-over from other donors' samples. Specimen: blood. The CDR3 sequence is CSAVAGATYEQYF. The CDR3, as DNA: TGCAGCGCTGTAGCGGGTGCTACGTACGAGCAGTACTTC.